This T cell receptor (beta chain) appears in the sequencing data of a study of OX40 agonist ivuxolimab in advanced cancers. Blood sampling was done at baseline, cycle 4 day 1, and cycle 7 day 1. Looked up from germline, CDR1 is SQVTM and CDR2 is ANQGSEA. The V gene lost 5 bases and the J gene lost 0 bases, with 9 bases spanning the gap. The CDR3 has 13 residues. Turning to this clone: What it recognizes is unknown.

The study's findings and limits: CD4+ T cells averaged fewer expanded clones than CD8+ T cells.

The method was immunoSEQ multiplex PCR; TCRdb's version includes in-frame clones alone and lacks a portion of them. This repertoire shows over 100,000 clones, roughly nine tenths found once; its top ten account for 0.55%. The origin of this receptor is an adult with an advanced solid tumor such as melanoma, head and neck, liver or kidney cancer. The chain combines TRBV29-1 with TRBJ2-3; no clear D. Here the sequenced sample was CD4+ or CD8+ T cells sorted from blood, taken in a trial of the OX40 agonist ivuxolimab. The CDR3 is CSVLGPSTDTQYF. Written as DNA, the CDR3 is TGCAGCGTTCTAGGACCTAGCACAGATACGCAGTATTTT.